The clone carrying this T cell receptor beta chain has ten or more counts. Its target is unknown. Reverse transcription of all isolated RNA meant that expressed TCRB transcripts were sequenced. Only in-frame clones appear in the TCRdb table, and some are missing; sequencing was by immunoSEQ multiplex PCR. In the table there are about 180,000 clones, about an eighth of which are singletons. This sample is part of a study of beta chain features in type 1 diabetes. The study, taken as a whole, reports: Researchers report that Type 1 diabetes patients had moderately but significantly shorter TCRB CDR3s across all four CD4+ subsets. Cells carrying high TCR expression could end up over-represented when cDNA is sequenced.

This clonotype was sampled from a woman aged 18-29 years in good health. Sequences were obtained from central memory CD4+ T cells from blood.

CDR3 coding DNA: TGCAACGCCCGCTACGGAGATACGCAGTATTTT. Its protein product is CNARYGDTQYF. The V and J genes are TRBV29-1 and TRBJ2-3; no clear D. CDR3 size: 11 residues. CDR1 and CDR2 from the germline V gene are SQVTM and ANQGSEA.